This is a list of T cell receptor beta chains from one sample in a study of CD8+ T cells in alopecia areata. Here immunoSEQ multiplex PCR was the method, and the copy in TCRdb shows in-frame clones only, minus some. The sample yields under 150,000 clones, around 56% seen once. The starting material was CD4+ T cells sorted from blood, obtained at week 4, from a patient treated with tofacitinib. The receptors were sampled from a human donor with alopecia areata. Each CDR3 is given with its conserved first and last residue. Each record gives: V gene, J gene, D gene, clone size, CDR3 DNA, CDR3 protein. The D gene is left open where the match is weak. The listing skips clone size in some rows; elsewhere it reads once, few, many or a size class.

V: TRBV30
J: TRBJ1-2
D: NA
size: NA
DNA: TGTGCCTGGAGTGCAGGGAAGGTGGACTATGGCTACACCTTC
CDR3: CAWSAGKVDYGYTF

V: TRBV7-2
J: TRBJ2-3
D: NA
size: NA
DNA: TGTGCCAGCAGCTTAGGTAGCACAGATACGCAGTATTTT
CDR3: CASSLGSTDTQYF

V: TRBV6-1
J: TRBJ2-1
D: TRBD1
size: many
DNA: TGTGCCAGCATCAGGGACAGGATCGATGAGCAGTTCTTC
CDR3: CASIRDRIDEQFF

V: TRBV29-1
J: TRBJ1-2
D: NA
size: few
DNA: TGCAGCGTTCCGGGCCCAAGGGACTATGGCTACACCTTC
CDR3: CSVPGPRDYGYTF

V: TRBV9
J: TRBJ1-1
D: TRBD1
size: NA
DNA: TGTGCCAGCAGCGCGCCGACAGGGTCGAACACTGAAGCTTTCTTT
CDR3: CASSAPTGSNTEAFF

V: TRBV29-1
J: TRBJ2-3
D: NA
size: many
DNA: TGCAGCGTTGAATACCACACAGATACGCAGTATTTT
CDR3: CSVEYHTDTQYF

V: TRBV5-1
J: TRBJ2-7
D: TRBD2
size: few
DNA: TGCGCCAGCAGTGAAGCGGGGGCGCCCTACGAGCAGTACTTC
CDR3: CASSEAGAPYEQYF

V: TRBV10-3
J: TRBJ2-7
D: NA
size: NA
DNA: TGTGCCATCAGTGAGCCCTGGACAGCCTCCTACGAGCAGTACTTC
CDR3: CAISEPWTASYEQYF

V: TRBV11-2
J: TRBJ2-1
D: NA
size: NA
DNA: TGTGCCAGCGTGGAGGCGGGGAGCTCCTACAATGAGCAGTTCTTC
CDR3: CASVEAGSSYNEQFF

V: TRBV29-1
J: TRBJ1-2
D: NA
size: NA
DNA: TGCAGCGTTGAACGTCGTGGTGTCTATGGCTACACCTTC
CDR3: CSVERRGVYGYTF

V: TRBV27
J: TRBJ2-7
D: TRBD1
size: NA
DNA: TGTGCCAGCAGGACAGGGTACCACGAGCAGTACTTC
CDR3: CASRTGYHEQYF

V: TRBV14
J: TRBJ2-3
D: NA
size: NA
DNA: TGTGCCAGCAGCCAAGATATCGTGGCAACCGGTACGCAGTATTTT
CDR3: CASSQDIVATGTQYF

V: TRBV30
J: TRBJ2-5
D: NA
size: NA
DNA: TGTGCCTGGGGGGCACAAGAGACCCAGTACTTC
CDR3: CAWGAQETQYF

V: TRBV18
J: TRBJ1-5
D: TRBD1
size: NA
DNA: TGTGCCAGCTCATCCCGGGACAGGGTTAATCAGCCCCAGCATTTT
CDR3: CASSSRDRVNQPQHF

V: TRBV30
J: TRBJ1-5
D: TRBD1
size: NA
DNA: TGTGCCTGGAGTGAGACAGGGGGTCAGCCCCAGCATTTT
CDR3: CAWSETGGQPQHF

V: TRBV29-1
J: TRBJ1-1
D: NA
size: NA
DNA: TGCAGCGTTGTCAAGGAAGGGGGGGACACTGAAGCTTTCTTT
CDR3: CSVVKEGGDTEAFF

V: TRBV27
J: TRBJ1-2
D: TRBD1
size: NA
DNA: TGTGCCAGCAGTTTAATCTGGGACAGTATCTATGGCTACACCTTC
CDR3: CASSLIWDSIYGYTF

V: TRBV2
J: TRBJ2-2
D: NA
size: NA
DNA: TGTGCCAGCAGTGAAGCGCCTCCAAAGAGAACCGGGGAGCTGTTTTTT
CDR3: CASSEAPPKRTGELFF

V: TRBV5-1
J: TRBJ1-1
D: NA
size: few
DNA: TGCGCCAGCAGCTTGGTCGTCGGGAACACTGAAGCTTTCTTT
CDR3: CASSLVVGNTEAFF

V: TRBV28
J: TRBJ1-1
D: NA
size: few
DNA: TGTGCCAGCAGTTTACGGTATGAAGCTTTCTTT
CDR3: CASSLRYEAFF

V: TRBV18
J: TRBJ2-1
D: TRBD1
size: NA
DNA: TGTACCAGCTCACGTAACCAGGGACAGGGAGGATACAATGAGCAGTTCTTC
CDR3: CTSSRNQGQGGYNEQFF

V: TRBV30
J: TRBJ2-3
D: NA
size: NA
DNA: TGTGCCTGGAGTCCCGGACACACAGATACGCAGTATTTT
CDR3: CAWSPGHTDTQYF

V: TRBV29-1
J: TRBJ1-1
D: TRBD1
size: few
DNA: TGCAGCGTAGGGACAGGTAACACTGAAGCTTTCTTT
CDR3: CSVGTGNTEAFF

V: TRBV9
J: TRBJ2-5
D: NA
size: NA
DNA: TGTGCCAGCAGCGTAGACGCGGGATGGAAAGAGACCCAGTACTTC
CDR3: CASSVDAGWKETQYF

V: TRBV18
J: TRBJ2-7
D: NA
size: few
DNA: TGTGCCAGCTCTGATACCTACGAGCAGTACTTC
CDR3: CASSDTYEQYF

V: TRBV10-3
J: TRBJ2-1
D: NA
size: few
DNA: TGTGCCATCGGAGGCTCCTACAATGAGCAGTTCTTC
CDR3: CAIGGSYNEQFF

V: TRBV5-4
J: TRBJ2-1
D: NA
size: few
DNA: TGTGCCAGCAGCTTAGTGAACACCCTGTACAATGAGCAGTTCTTC
CDR3: CASSLVNTLYNEQFF

V: TRBV11-2
J: TRBJ2-6
D: TRBD1
size: NA
DNA: TGTGCCAGCAGCTCCGGACAGGGAACCCACTCTGGGGCCAACGTCCTGACTTTC
CDR3: CASSSGQGTHSGANVLTF

V: TRBV5-4
J: TRBJ1-1
D: TRBD1
size: NA
DNA: TGTGCCAGCAGCCCCGGGACAGGGAACACTGAAGCTTTCTTT
CDR3: CASSPGTGNTEAFF

V: TRBV30
J: TRBJ2-1
D: NA
size: NA
DNA: TGTGCCTGGAGTCACGGGGTTTCCAATGAGCAGTTCTTC
CDR3: CAWSHGVSNEQFF

V: TRBV5-1
J: TRBJ2-7
D: NA
size: few
DNA: TGCGCCAGCAGAGAAGGGCCCGAGCAGTACTTC
CDR3: CASREGPEQYF

V: TRBV7-3
J: TRBJ1-6
D: TRBD1
size: few
DNA: TGTGCCAGTGGGACAGGGGATTCACCCCTCCACTTT
CDR3: CASGTGDSPLHF

V: TRBV5-1
J: TRBJ2-2
D: NA
size: NA
DNA: TGCGCCAGCAGCTTCCAAGTTACCGGGGAGCTGTTTTTT
CDR3: CASSFQVTGELFF

V: TRBV12-5
J: TRBJ2-1
D: NA
size: NA
DNA: TGTGCTAGTGTCCACTTCTCCTACAATGAGCAGTTCTTC
CDR3: CASVHFSYNEQFF

V: TRBV4-1
J: TRBJ2-1
D: TRBD2
size: NA
DNA: TGCGCCAGCAGCCAAGCTGATATGGGACTAGCCTTTGGGAATGAGCAGTTCTTC
CDR3: CASSQADMGLAFGNEQFF

V: TRBV7-8
J: TRBJ1-6
D: NA
size: few
DNA: TGTGCCAGCAGTTGGTCGGGAGTTCAAAATTCACCCCTCCACTTT
CDR3: CASSWSGVQNSPLHF

V: TRBV5-1
J: TRBJ1-6
D: TRBD1
size: NA
DNA: TGCGCCAGCAGCTTGGGGTCAGGGGGATCCTCGGGTAATTCACCCCTCCACTTT
CDR3: CASSLGSGGSSGNSPLHF

V: TRBV30
J: TRBJ1-2
D: NA
size: few
DNA: TGTGCCTGGAGTGTACGGGGGCGGGGCAGGGACTATGGCTACACCTTC
CDR3: CAWSVRGRGRDYGYTF

V: TRBV30
J: TRBJ2-3
D: TRBD1
size: NA
DNA: TGTGCCTGGACTCCGGGACAGATCTTCACAGATACGCAGTATTTT
CDR3: CAWTPGQIFTDTQYF

V: TRBV29-1
J: TRBJ1-4
D: NA
size: few
DNA: TGCAGCGTTGCCAGGGCGCATGGGAATGAAAAACTGTTTTTT
CDR3: CSVARAHGNEKLFF

V: TRBV11-1
J: TRBJ1-5
D: NA
size: NA
DNA: TGTGCCAGCAGCCGATTAAGTACCGGAAATCAGCCCCAGCATTTT
CDR3: CASSRLSTGNQPQHF

V: TRBV7-9
J: TRBJ1-1
D: NA
size: NA
DNA: TGTGCCAGCAGCCAGTCCAGGGCCAGGAGTACTGAAGCTTTCTTT
CDR3: CASSQSRARSTEAFF

V: TRBV7-9
J: TRBJ2-7
D: NA
size: few
DNA: TGTGCCAGCAGCCCTTCGGGGCTCTCCTACGAGCAGTACTTC
CDR3: CASSPSGLSYEQYF

V: TRBV7-8
J: TRBJ1-5
D: NA
size: NA
DNA: TGTGCCAGCAGCTTAGTAAGGACGGCTCGTAATCAGCCCCAGCATTTT
CDR3: CASSLVRTARNQPQHF

V: TRBV14
J: TRBJ1-1
D: TRBD1
size: NA
DNA: TGTGCCAGCAGCCGACAGGGGCAAGCTTTCTTT
CDR3: CASSRQGQAFF

V: TRBV30
J: TRBJ1-6
D: TRBD1
size: few
DNA: TGTGCCTGGGGGACAGGGAAGATGTACTCACCCCTCCACTTT
CDR3: CAWGTGKMYSPLHF

V: TRBV29-1
J: TRBJ1-2
D: TRBD1
size: few
DNA: TGCAGCGTTGTGGCCGGGACAGGGGATGGCTACACCTTC
CDR3: CSVVAGTGDGYTF

V: TRBV30
J: TRBJ1-2
D: TRBD1
size: NA
DNA: TGTGCCTGGAGTACCGGGACAGGGCATGCCTATGGCTACACCTTC
CDR3: CAWSTGTGHAYGYTF

V: TRBV19
J: TRBJ1-2
D: NA
size: NA
DNA: TGTGCCAGTAGTACCAACGGTGGAGGCCAGGGGGGCTACACCTTC
CDR3: CASSTNGGGQGGYTF

V: TRBV4-2
J: TRBJ2-3
D: NA
size: few
DNA: TGTGCCAGCAGCCAAGATTTGGCGACTAGCACAGATACGCAGTATTTT
CDR3: CASSQDLATSTDTQYF

V: TRBV5-4
J: TRBJ2-3
D: TRBD2
size: once
DNA: TGTGCCAGCAGACAGCTAGCGGGGGCATCAGATACGCAGTATTTT
CDR3: CASRQLAGASDTQYF

V: TRBV2
J: TRBJ1-1
D: NA
size: NA
DNA: TGTGCCAGCAGCCCCACCCTCGGGAACACTGAAGCTTTCTTT
CDR3: CASSPTLGNTEAFF

V: TRBV14
J: TRBJ1-2
D: NA
size: NA
DNA: TGTGCCAGCAGCCACCTAGACAGGTCCTATGGCTACACCTTC
CDR3: CASSHLDRSYGYTF

V: TRBV6-5
J: TRBJ2-7
D: NA
size: NA
DNA: TGTGCCAGCAGTTACACAGGGACGGGGCAGTACTTC
CDR3: CASSYTGTGQYF

V: TRBV29-1
J: TRBJ2-3
D: NA
size: NA
DNA: TGCAGCGTTCCGACCCCAGCACAGGATACGCAGTATTTT
CDR3: CSVPTPAQDTQYF

V: TRBV29-1
J: TRBJ2-6
D: NA
size: few
DNA: TGCAGCGTTCCGGGGCGAGGGGCCAACGTCCTGACTTTC
CDR3: CSVPGRGANVLTF